This TCR beta chain was captured in a study of blood T cell repertoires in COVID-19. The overall study: The study drew acute and convalescent COVID-19 samples from the United States, Italy and Spain. In each case, the material was cDNA or gDNA derived from T cells, B-cell-depleted T cells, or PBMCs.

Authors' methods: Amplifying reference gene primers gave estimates of nucleated cell counts. The method was immunoSEQ multiplex PCR; TCRdb's version includes in-frame clones alone and lacks a portion of them. The V and J calls and clone size are taken from that table; D and trimming were inferred from the DNA. Of 50,000 to 60,000 clones in the sample, less than 90% were seen once. CDR3 length: 21 residues. Per the germline V gene, CDR1 is LGHNA and CDR2 is YNFKEQ. Trimming took 0 bases from V and 2 from J; bases not matched to a gene: 15. This chain uses TRBV4-2 with TRBJ2-6; 8 bases align to TRBD2. The receptor was derived from a human donor in a cohort sampled during active COVID-19. Sequencing was done on a sample of peripheral blood. The DNA of the CDR3 is TGTGCCAGCAGCCAAGATCTCGCACGTATACTAGCGGACCCTGGGGCCAACGTCCTGACTTTC. It is translated as CASSQDLARILADPGANVLTF.